The 6 T cell receptor beta chains listed next were all sequenced from one sample in a study of T cells in Graves' hyperthyroidism and ophthalmopathy. TCR beta CDR3 region amplification was performed from RNA transcripts. TCR CDR3 underwent first-round RT-PCR with the HTBI primer set. TCRdb reprocessed the multiplex PCR reads via MiXCR and lists one record per CDR3 protein. The table shows around 690,000 distinct CDR3 sequences, with roughly 20% occurring only once. The sequenced material came from blood. The receptors stem from a man aged 25-45 years with Graves' ophthalmopathy.

The J gene is TRBJ2-2, the V gene TRBV9; 8 bases are shared with TRBD1. V was clipped by 0 bases and J by 2 bases; unmatched bases: 6. The CDR3 consists of 17 residues. Germline CDR1 reads SGDLS; CDR2 reads YYNGEE. The CDR3 loop is CASSVARDRGNTGELFF. DNA of the CDR3: TGTGCCAGCAGCGTAGCAAGAGACAGGGGTAACACCGGGGAGCTGTTTTTT.

The chain links TRBV7-6 to TRBJ2-5, with 11 positions matching TRBD2. The V and J ends lost 5 bases and 4 bases, in that order; junction bases with no gene match: 9. In germline, CDR1 is SGHVS, CDR2 FNYEAQ. This CDR3 contains 16 residues. The CDR3 bases are TGTGCCAGCAGCCTAACGATAGCGGGAGGGGGAGAGACCCAGTACTTC. This codes for CASSLTIAGGGETQYF.

In its sample, this clonotype was seen a few times. The V and J genes are TRBV27 and TRBJ2-7, with D possibly being TRBD2 (6 bases). CDR1 MNHEY and CDR2 SMNVEV come from the germline V gene (reference sequence). This CDR3 has 14 amino acids. Trimming left V 3 bases short and J 5 bases short, with 14 bases between. The CDR3 is CASSFGGESHEQYF. CDR3 bases: TGTGCCAGCAGTTTTGGCGGGGAGAGCCACGAGCAGTACTTC.

The J gene is TRBJ2-7, the V gene TRBV19, with D perhaps matching TRBD1 or TRBD2 (5 bases each). V dropped 5 bases and J dropped 4 bases, with 15 bases sitting between them. Germline values: CDR1 LNHDA, CDR2 SQIVND (reference sequence). CDR3 length equals 14 residues. CDR3 sequence: CASSLQEGTYEQYF. CDR3 DNA sequence: TGTGCCAGTAGTCTCCAAGAGGGGACGTACGAGCAGTACTTC.

This clonotype was detected ten times or more. The V gene is TRBV7-6, the J gene TRBJ2-1; possible D gene TRBD2, 5 bases. The CDR3 loop spans 12 amino acids. Germline V gene data show CDR1 as SGHVS and CDR2 as FNYEAQ. The V and J ends lost 4 bases and 10 bases respectively, with 11 bases between them. CDR3 residues: CASSSLRGEQFF. The CDR3 DNA follows: TGTGCCAGCAGCTCCCTACGAGGGGAGCAGTTCTTC.

The table lists this clonotype with many counts. The V gene is TRBV6-2 or TRBV6-3, the J gene TRBJ2-2; D tentatively fits TRBD1 or TRBD2 (5 bases each). The germline gives CDR1 MNHEY, CDR2 SVGEGT. The V and J ends lost 4 bases and 7 bases respectively, with 10 bases between them. The CDR3 runs 13 residues. In DNA form, the CDR3 reads TGTGCCAGCAGTTTGACGGGGCTCGGGGAGCTGTTTTTT. Its translation: CASSLTGLGELFF.